This T cell receptor (beta chain) originates from a study of T cells after yellow fever vaccination. The study made its TCR cDNA through 5'RACE template switching. That step introduced a universal primer site along with UMIs. Using its own MiXCR run on the 5' RACE reads, TCRdb lists one record per CDR3 protein. The table has some 120,000 distinct CDR3 sequences, 13% to 15% seen once. CDR3 length equals 17 residues. Germline loops: CDR1 MGHRA, CDR2 YSYEKL. The V end lost 4 bases, the J end lost 0 bases, and 15 bases lay between the germline ends. The study, taken as a whole, reports: The study re-detected most primary-vaccination clones after the booster (approximately 96% CD4, approximately 87% CD8). Contaminants from the bulk population, in the form of abundant clonotypes, could be found in FACS-sorted repertoires. Weaker, the secondary response peaked sooner, at day 5 versus 15.

This clonotype turned up a few times. The antigen remains undetermined. The genes are TRBV4-1 and TRBJ1-4; possible D gene TRBD1, 6 bases. Sequenced here: CD8+ T cells sorted from PBMCs, sampled 5 days after the yellow fever booster vaccination. The clonotype comes from a man in his late teens or twenties who received the YFV17D yellow fever vaccine. Here the CDR3 reads CASSRAGTTATNEKLFF. The CDR3 DNA follows: TGCGCCAGCAGCCGAGCCGGGACAACTGCAACTAATGAAAAACTGTTTTTT.